This record looks at one T cell receptor (beta chain) sequence and its context. No antigen is known for it. Germline loops: CDR1 SEHNR, CDR2 FQNEAQ (reference sequence). The CDR3 has 15 residues. Nominally healthy donors provided the samples, though records likely missed some immune exposures. This specimen comes from a study of cytomegalovirus exposure and HLA in healthy donors. Study findings and constraints: In vitro testing confirmed a few CMV-associated chains as specific for CMV antigens. According to an earlier analysis, most TCR beta V segments yielded productive rearrangements about 90% or about 30% of the time.

Both 60 Vbeta primers and 13 Jbeta primers went into the PCR. The protocol was immunoSEQ multiplex PCR, while the TCRdb copy is restricted to in-frame clones and leaves out a portion. The data hold over 150,000 clones, with 60% to 75% observed a single time. Sample: PBMCs. The chain carries TRBV7-9 and TRBJ2-5; D possibly corresponds to TRBD1 (6 bases). The J call is in doubt because the DNA end fits TRBJ2-7 better. The source is a woman aged 45-59 years in good health and CMV-seropositive. This CDR3 reads CASRQQGVGSYEQYF. The CDR3 region has the DNA TGTGCCAGCAGGCAACAGGGAGTCGGCTCCTACGAGCAGTACTTC.